The 13 T cell receptor beta chains below were found in one sample sequenced in a study of T cell repertoires in cytomegalovirus infection (dated by TCRdb to between 2019 and 2020). Instrument used: Illumina HiSeq 1500. Using fastp at Q25 and MiXCR, TCRdb reprocessed the public reads and kept productive beta chains. Here each entry gathers all rows of one CDR3 protein and keeps the most common genes and DNA. This sample has 200,000 to 300,000 distinct CDR3 sequences in its table, and roughly 13% of those were observed once. The top ten clonotypes cover roughly 8.9% of the sample. The specimen sequenced was PBMCs. Receptor source: a human donor in good health (CMV status not recorded). Some clones in this sample may be carry-over from other donors' samples.

The chain recombines TRBV2 with TRBJ2-7, with 9 bases fitting TRBD2. Germline V lookup: CDR1 SNHLY, CDR2 FYNNEI. The V segment lost 6 bases and the J segment 4 bases; nucleotides outside the gene matches: 10. This CDR3 has 15 amino acids. The CDR3 loop is CASSPSAGGQYEQYF. In nucleotides, the CDR3 is TGTGCCAGCAGCCCTTCGGCGGGGGGGCAGTACGAGCAGTACTTC.

The gene calls are TRBV3-1 and TRBJ2-1, with no clear D. CDR1 and CDR2 from the germline V gene are LGHDT and YNNKEL (reference sequence). Trimming shortened V by 0 bases and J by 6 bases, and 12 bases separated the two germline ends. The CDR3 consists of 15 residues. CDR3 in amino acids: CASSQETLPLNEQFF. In nucleotides, the CDR3 is TGTGCCAGCAGCCAAGAAACTCTTCCACTCAATGAGCAGTTCTTC.

This clonotype has more than one count but fewer than ten. The chain combines TRBV29-1 with TRBJ1-1; D gene uncertain. The V gene lost 3 bases and the J gene lost 3 bases, with 11 bases spanning the gap. The CDR3 loop spans 13 amino acids. Germline V gene sequence: CDR1 SQVTM, CDR2 ANQGSEA. The CDR3 bases are TGCAGCGTTGAGGGAAGGGTGGACACTGAAGCTTTCTTT. Encoded protein: CSVEGRVDTEAFF.

There are a few counts of this clonotype. This chain connects TRBV14 to TRBJ1-1; 7 nucleotides line up with TRBD1. Unmatched junction bases numbered 8, after V lost 3 bases and J lost 1 base. The CDR3 contains 16 residues. CDR1 is SGHDN and CDR2 is FVKESK in the germline V gene. The CDR3 DNA reads TGTGCCAGCAGCCAGATTTGGACAGGCGGGAACACTGAAGCTTTCTTT. Protein sequence: CASSQIWTGGNTEAFF.

This clonotype came up a few times. The V call is TRBV29-1, the J call TRBJ2-3, with 8 bases lining up with TRBD1. This CDR3 has 14 residues. The V gene end was trimmed by 5 bases and the J gene end by 2 bases; junction bases not matched to a gene: 6. Germline-derived CDR1 and CDR2 are SQVTM and ANQGSEA. DNA of the CDR3: TGCAGCGTTCGAGACAGGGGACTCACAGATACGCAGTATTTT. Amino acids: CSVRDRGLTDTQYF.

At least ten counts were recorded for this clonotype. This chain connects TRBV28 to TRBJ2-7; a weak D match, TRBD2 (6 bases). Germline loops: CDR1 MDHEN, CDR2 SYDVKM. CDR3 length: 14 amino acids. V was shortened by 6 bases and J by 5 bases, with 17 bases between the two germline ends. The CDR3 bases are TGTGCCAGCAGCCCAGGGCAGTGGGGGGACGAGCAGTACTTC. As protein: CASSPGQWGDEQYF.

V is TRBV25-1 and J is TRBJ2-2; TRBD2 agrees at 8 bases. The ends lost 5 bases at V and 4 bases at J; junction bases unmatched: 6. This CDR3 spans 15 amino acids. CDR1 is MGHDK, CDR2 SYGVNS, per germline. Here the CDR3 DNA reads TGTGCCAGCAGTAGCGGGGGCTACAGCACCGGGGAGCTGTTTTTT. Translating it yields CASSSGGYSTGELFF. Combining the CDR3 with reference TRBV25-1 and TRBJ2-2 gives the whole variable domain EADIYQTPRYLVIGTGKKITLECSQTMGHDKMYWYQQDPGMELHLIHYSYGVNSTEKGDLSSESTVSRIRTEHFPLTLESARPSHTSQYLCASSSGGYSTGELFFGEGSRLTVL.

This clonotype has just a few counts. The chain recombines TRBV5-1 with TRBJ1-5; 7 bases agree with TRBD1. This CDR3 has 14 amino acids. Germline V gene lookup returns CDR1 SGHRS and CDR2 YFSETQ. The V gene end was trimmed by 4 bases and the J gene end by 6 bases; junction bases not matched to a gene: 7. The CDR3 nucleotides are TGCGCCAGCAGCACAGGGGAAGTGGGTCAGCCCCAGCATTTT. It encodes CASSTGEVGQPQHF.

The J gene is TRBJ2-1, the V gene TRBV20-1; the D gene is possibly TRBD2 (5 bases). Trimming took 1 base from V and 2 from J, leaving 9 bases between them. The CDR3 is 14 amino acids. The V gene's germline CDR1 is DFQATT and CDR2 SNEGSKA (reference sequence). In nucleotides, the CDR3 is TGCAGTGCTAGAGCGGGGAATCCCTACAATGAGCAGTTCTTC. It yields the protein CSARAGNPYNEQFF.

Comment on this clonotype: Without the conserved terminal phenylalanine or tryptophan, this CDR3 likely stems from a read error. The CDR3 is CAINRGQTYNEQFV. The CDR3 region has the DNA TGTGCCATCAACAGGGGGCAAACCTACAATGAGCAGTTCGTC. The V and J genes are TRBV10-3 and TRBJ2-1; 9 bases map to TRBD1. Per the germline V gene, CDR1 is ENHRY and CDR2 is SYGVKD. The junction had 3 bases not matched to a gene; V was cut back by 7 bases and J by 2 bases. The CDR3 runs to 14 residues.

At least ten counts were recorded for this clonotype. The chain has TRBV7-2 and TRBJ1-5, with no clear D. V was cut by 3 bases and J by 11 bases, with 11 bases left in between. Germline assignment: CDR1 SGHTA and CDR2 FQGNSA. This CDR3 is built from 12 residues. The CDR3 here is CASSFGPGTQHF. The CDR3, as DNA: TGTGCCAGCAGCTTCGGACCGGGAACCCAGCATTTT.

This clonotype was observed a few times. This chain links TRBV7-8 with TRBJ2-1; 9 bases fit TRBD1. The V and J ends lost 6 bases and 7 bases, in that order; junction bases with no gene match: 10. The CDR3 has 15 residues. CDR1 and CDR2 from the germline V gene are SGHVS and FQNEAQ. The CDR3 sequence: CASRRGQGERNEQFF. The CDR3 DNA is TGTGCCAGCAGACGGGGACAGGGAGAGCGGAATGAGCAGTTCTTC.

This clonotype came up many times. The rearrangement uses TRBV5-6 and TRBJ2-5; the match to TRBD2 covers 13 bases. The CDR3 sequence is 15 residues long. Germline V gene data show CDR1 as SGHDT and CDR2 as YYEEEE. Unmatched junction bases numbered 0, after V lost 0 bases and J lost 4 bases. The CDR3 region has the DNA TGTGCCAGCAGCTTGGGGACTAGCGGGAGAGAGACCCAGTACTTC. Its translation: CASSLGTSGRETQYF.